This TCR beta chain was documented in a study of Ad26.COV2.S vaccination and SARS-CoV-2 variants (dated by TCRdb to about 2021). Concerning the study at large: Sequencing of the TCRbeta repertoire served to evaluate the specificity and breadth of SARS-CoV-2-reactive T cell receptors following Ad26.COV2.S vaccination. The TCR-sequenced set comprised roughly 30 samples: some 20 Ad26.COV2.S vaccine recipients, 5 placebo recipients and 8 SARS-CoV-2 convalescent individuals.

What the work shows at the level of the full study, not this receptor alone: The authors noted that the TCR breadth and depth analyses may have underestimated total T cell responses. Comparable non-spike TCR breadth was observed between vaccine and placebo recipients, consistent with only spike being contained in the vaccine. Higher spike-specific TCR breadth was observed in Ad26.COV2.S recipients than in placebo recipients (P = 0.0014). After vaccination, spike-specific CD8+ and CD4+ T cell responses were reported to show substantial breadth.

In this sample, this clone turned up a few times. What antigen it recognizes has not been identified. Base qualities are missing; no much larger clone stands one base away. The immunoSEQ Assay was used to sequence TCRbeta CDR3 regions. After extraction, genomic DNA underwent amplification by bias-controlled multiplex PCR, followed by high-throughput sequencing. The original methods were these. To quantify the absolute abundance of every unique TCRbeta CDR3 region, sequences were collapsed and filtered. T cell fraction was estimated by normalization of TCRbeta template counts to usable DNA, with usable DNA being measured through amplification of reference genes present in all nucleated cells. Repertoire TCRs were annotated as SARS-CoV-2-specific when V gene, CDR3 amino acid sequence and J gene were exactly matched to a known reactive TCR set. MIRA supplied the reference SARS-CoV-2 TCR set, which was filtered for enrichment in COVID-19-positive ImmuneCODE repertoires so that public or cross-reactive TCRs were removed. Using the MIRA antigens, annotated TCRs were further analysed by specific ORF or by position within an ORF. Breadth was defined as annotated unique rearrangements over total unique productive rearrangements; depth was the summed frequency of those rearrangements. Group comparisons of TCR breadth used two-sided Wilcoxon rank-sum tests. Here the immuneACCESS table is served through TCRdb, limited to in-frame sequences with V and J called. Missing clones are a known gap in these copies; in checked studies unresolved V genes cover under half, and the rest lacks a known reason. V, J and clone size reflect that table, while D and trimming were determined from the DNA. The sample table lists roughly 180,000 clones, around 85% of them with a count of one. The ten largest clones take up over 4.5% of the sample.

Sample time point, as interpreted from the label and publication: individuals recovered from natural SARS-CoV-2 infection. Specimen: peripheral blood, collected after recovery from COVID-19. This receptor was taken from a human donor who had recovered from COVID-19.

CDR3 reads: CASSFDRDLSEQYF. The nucleotide sequence is TGCGCCAGCAGCTTCGACAGGGATTTATCCGAGCAGTACTTC. The chain couples TRBV5-1 to TRBJ2-7, with 7 bases matching TRBD1. Sequences SGHRS (CDR1) and YFSETQ (CDR2) are obtained from the germline V gene. From cysteine to phenylalanine, the CDR3 is 14 amino acids long. Only the CDR3 DNA is retained, 42 bases long and in frame from the first base. From V the trimming removes 2 bases and from J it removes 6 bases, while the gene matches leave 8 bases of the junction unaccounted for.